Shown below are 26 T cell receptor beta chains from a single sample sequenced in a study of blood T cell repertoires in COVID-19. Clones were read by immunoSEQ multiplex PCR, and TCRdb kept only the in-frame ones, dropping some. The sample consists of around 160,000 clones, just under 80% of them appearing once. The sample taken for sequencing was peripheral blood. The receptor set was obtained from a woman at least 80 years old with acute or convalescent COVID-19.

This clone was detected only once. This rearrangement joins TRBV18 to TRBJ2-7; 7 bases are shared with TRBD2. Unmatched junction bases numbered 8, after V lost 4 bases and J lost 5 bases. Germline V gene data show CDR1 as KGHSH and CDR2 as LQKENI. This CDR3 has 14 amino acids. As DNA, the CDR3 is TGTGCCAGCTCACGGGAGGGCCGTTTTAACGAGCAGTACTTC. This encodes CASSREGRFNEQYF.

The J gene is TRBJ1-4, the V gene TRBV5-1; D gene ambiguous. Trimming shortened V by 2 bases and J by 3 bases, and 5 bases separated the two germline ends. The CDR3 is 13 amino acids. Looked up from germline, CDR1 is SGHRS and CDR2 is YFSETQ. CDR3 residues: CASSLAPNEKLFF. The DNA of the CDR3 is TGCGCCAGCAGCTTAGCGCCTAATGAAAAACTGTTTTTT.

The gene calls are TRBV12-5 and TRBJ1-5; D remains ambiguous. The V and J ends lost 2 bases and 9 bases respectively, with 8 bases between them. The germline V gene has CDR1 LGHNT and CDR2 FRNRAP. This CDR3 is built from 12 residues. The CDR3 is CASGLPPGPQHF. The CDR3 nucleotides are TGTGCTAGTGGTTTGCCCCCAGGGCCCCAGCATTTT. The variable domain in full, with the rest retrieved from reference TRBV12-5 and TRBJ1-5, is DARVTQTPRHKVTEMGQEVTMRCQPILGHNTVFWYRQTMMQGLELLAYFRNRAPLDDSGMPKDRFSAEMPDATLATLKIQPSEPRDSAVYFCASGLPPGPQHFGDGTRLSIL.

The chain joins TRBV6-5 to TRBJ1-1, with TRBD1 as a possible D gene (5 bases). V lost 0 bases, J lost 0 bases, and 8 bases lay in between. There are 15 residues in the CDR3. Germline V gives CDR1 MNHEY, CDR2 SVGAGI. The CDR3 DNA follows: TGTGCCAGCAGTTACTCTTGGACACTGAACACTGAAGCTTTCTTT. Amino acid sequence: CASSYSWTLNTEAFF.

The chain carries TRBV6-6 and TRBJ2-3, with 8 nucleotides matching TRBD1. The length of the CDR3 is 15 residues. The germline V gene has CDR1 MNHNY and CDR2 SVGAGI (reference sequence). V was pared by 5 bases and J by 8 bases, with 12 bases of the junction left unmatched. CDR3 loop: CASSPWGTGGSTQYF. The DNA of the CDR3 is TGTGCCAGCAGTCCCTGGGGGACAGGTGGGAGTACGCAGTATTTT.

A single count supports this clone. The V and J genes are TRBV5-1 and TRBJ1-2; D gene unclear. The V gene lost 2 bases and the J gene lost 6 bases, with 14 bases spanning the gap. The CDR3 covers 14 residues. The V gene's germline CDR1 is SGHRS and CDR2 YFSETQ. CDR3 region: CASSLSRFSDGYTF. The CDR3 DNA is TGCGCCAGCAGCTTATCACGGTTCAGCGATGGCTACACCTTC.

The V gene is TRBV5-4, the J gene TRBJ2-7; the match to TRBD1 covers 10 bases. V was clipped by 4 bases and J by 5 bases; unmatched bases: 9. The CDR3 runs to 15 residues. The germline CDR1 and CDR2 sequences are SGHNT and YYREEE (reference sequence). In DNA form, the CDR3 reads TGTGCCAGCAGCACCCGACAGGGGGCGCGGAACGAGCAGTACTTC. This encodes CASSTRQGARNEQYF.

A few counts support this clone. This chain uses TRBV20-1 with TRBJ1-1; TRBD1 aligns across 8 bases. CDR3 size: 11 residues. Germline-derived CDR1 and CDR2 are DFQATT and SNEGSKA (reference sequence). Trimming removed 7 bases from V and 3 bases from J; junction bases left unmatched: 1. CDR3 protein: CSVTGDTEAFF. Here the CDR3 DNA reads TGCAGTGTGACAGGGGACACTGAAGCTTTCTTT.

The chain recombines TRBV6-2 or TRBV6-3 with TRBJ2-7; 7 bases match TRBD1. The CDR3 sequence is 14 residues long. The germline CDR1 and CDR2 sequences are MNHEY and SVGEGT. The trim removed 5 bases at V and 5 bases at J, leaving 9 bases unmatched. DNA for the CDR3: TGTGCCAGCAGTGACCGACAGGGTTGGGACGAGCAGTACTTC. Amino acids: CASSDRQGWDEQYF.

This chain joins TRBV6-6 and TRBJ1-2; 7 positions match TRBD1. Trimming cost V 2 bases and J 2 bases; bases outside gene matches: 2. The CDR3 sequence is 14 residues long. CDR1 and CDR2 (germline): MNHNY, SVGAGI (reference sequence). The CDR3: CASSYADRNYGYTF. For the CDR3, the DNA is TGTGCCAGCAGTTACGCGGACAGGAACTATGGCTACACCTTC.

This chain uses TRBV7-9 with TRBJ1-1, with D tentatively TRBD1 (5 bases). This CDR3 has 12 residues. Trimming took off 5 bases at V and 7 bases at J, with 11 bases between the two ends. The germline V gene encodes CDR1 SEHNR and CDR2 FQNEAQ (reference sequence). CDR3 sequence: CASSVKTDEAFF. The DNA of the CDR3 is TGTGCCAGCAGCGTAAAGACAGATGAAGCTTTCTTT.

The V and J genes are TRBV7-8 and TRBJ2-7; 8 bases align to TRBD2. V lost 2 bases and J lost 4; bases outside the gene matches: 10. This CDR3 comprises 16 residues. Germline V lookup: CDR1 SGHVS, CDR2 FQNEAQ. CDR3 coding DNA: TGTGCCAGCAGCTTATCTGGCGGGAGGTTATGGTACGAGCAGTACTTC. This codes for CASSLSGGRLWYEQYF. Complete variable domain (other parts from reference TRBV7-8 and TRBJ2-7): GAGVSQSPRYKVAKRGQDVALRCDPISGHVSLFWYQQALGQGPEFLTYFQNEAQLDKSGLPSDRFFAERPEGSVSTLKIQRTQQEDSAVYLCASSLSGGRLWYEQYFGPGTRLTVT.

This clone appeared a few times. The CDR3 nucleotides are TGTGCCAGCCGTCGCGATGGGCCTGAAGCTTTCTTT. This codes for CASRRDGPEAFF. V is TRBV28 and J is TRBJ1-1; D gene unclear. In germline, CDR1 is MDHEN, CDR2 SYDVKM. CDR3 length: 12 amino acids. Trimming pared 8 bases from V and 6 bases from J, leaving 13 bases between.

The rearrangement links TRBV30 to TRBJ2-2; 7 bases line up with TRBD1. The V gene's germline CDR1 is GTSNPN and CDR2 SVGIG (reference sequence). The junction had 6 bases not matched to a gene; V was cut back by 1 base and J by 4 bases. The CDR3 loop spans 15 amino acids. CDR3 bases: TGTGCCTGGAGTGATGACAGGGTCGGCACCGGGGAGCTGTTTTTT. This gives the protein CAWSDDRVGTGELFF.

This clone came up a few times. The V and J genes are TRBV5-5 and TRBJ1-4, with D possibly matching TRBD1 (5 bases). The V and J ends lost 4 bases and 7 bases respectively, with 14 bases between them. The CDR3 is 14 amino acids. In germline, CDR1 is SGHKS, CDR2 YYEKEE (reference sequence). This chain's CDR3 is CASSPTARTEKLFF. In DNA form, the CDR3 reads TGTGCCAGCAGCCCGACAGCGAGGACTGAAAAACTGTTTTTT.

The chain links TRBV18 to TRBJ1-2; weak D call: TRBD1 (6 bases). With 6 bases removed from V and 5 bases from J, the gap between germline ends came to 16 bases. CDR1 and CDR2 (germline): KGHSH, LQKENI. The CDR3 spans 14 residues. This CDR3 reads CASSAQGAEYGYTF. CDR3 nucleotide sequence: TGTGCCAGCTCGGCACAGGGAGCTGAGTATGGCTACACCTTC.

The CDR3 protein is CASSQTRGQGGEQYF. The CDR3 coding sequence is TGTGCCAGCAGCCAAACGCGGGGACAGGGGGGAGAGCAGTACTTC. The gene calls are TRBV14 and TRBJ2-7; TRBD1 aligns across 11 bases. J gave up 7 bases and V 2 bases, and 7 bases lay outside the gene matches. Germline V gene sequence: CDR1 SGHDN, CDR2 FVKESK. The CDR3 sequence is 15 residues long.

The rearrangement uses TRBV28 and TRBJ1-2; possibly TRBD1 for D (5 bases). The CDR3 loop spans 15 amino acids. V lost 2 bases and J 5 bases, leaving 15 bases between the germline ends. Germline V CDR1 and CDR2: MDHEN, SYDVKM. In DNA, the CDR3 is TGTGCCAGCAGTTTAGGTGGGCGCAGGGCGTATGGCTACACCTTC. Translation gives CASSLGGRRAYGYTF.

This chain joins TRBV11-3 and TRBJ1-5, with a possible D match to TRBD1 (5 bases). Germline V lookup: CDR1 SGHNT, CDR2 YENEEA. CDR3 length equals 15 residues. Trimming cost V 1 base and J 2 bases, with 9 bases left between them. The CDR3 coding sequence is TGTGCCAGCAGCTTAGGCGGGGCCGGCAATCAGCCCCAGCATTTT. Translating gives CASSLGGAGNQPQHF.

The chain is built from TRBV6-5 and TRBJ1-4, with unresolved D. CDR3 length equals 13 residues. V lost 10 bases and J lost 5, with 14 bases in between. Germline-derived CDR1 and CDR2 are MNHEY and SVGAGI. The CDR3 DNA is TGTGCCACCCAGCAGGCGCTCAATGAAAAACTGTTTTTT. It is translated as CATQQALNEKLFF.

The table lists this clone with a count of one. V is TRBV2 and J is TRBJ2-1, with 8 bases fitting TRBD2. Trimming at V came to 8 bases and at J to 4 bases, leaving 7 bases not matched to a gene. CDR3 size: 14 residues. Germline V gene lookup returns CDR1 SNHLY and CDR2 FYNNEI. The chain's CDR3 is CASGDPSGYNEQFF. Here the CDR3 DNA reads TGTGCCAGCGGGGATCCTAGCGGGTACAATGAGCAGTTCTTC.

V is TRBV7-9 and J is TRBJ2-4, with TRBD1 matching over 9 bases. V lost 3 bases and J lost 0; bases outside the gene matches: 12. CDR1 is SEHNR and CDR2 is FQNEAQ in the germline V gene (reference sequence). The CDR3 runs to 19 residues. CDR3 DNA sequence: TGTGCCAGCAGCTTCTCCGGGACAGGGACCAAATTAGCCAAAAACATTCAGTACTTC. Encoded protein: CASSFSGTGTKLAKNIQYF.

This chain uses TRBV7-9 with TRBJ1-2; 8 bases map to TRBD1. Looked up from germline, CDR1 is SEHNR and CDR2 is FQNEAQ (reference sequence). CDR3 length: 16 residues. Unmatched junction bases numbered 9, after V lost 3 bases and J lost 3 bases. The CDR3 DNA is TGTGCCAGCAGCTTCCAGGGGGCGTCGGTTGACTATGGCTACACCTTC. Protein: CASSFQGASVDYGYTF.

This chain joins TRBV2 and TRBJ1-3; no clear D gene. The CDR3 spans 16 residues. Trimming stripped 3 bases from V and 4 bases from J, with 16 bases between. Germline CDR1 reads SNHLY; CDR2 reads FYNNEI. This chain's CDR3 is CASSDLGRLSGNTIYF. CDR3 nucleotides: TGTGCCAGCAGTGACCTGGGCCGATTGTCCGGAAACACCATATATTTT.

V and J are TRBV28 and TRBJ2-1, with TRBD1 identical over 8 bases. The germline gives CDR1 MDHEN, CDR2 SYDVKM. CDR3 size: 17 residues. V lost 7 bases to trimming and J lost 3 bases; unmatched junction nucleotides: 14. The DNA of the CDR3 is TGTGCCAGCAAGTTCCCGACCGGGACAGGTCTCTACAATGAGCAGTTCTTC. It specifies CASKFPTGTGLYNEQFF.

The CDR3 loop is CASSIPGQGAGSPLHF. DNA of the CDR3: TGTGCCAGCAGTATACCTGGACAGGGAGCTGGTTCACCCCTCCACTTT. This chain joins TRBV2 and TRBJ1-6; 8 bases are shared with TRBD1. Germline trimming cut 5 bases from V and 9 bases from J; bases unmatched to any gene: 12. Per germline, CDR1 SNHLY and CDR2 FYNNEI. This CDR3 comprises 16 residues.